A selection of T cell receptor beta chains follows, all from one sample in a study of cytomegalovirus exposure and HLA in healthy donors. The data were produced by immunoSEQ multiplex PCR, yet TCRdb's version contains in-frame clones alone and is incomplete. Its table records 96,000 or so clones. Material: PBMCs. These receptors all stem from a woman in her 30s in good health and CMV-seronegative. The CDR3 runs from the conserved cysteine through the conserved F or W. A D gene is named only where the DNA matches it firmly.

17 TRBJ2-5 TRBD1 TRBV29-1 TGCAGCGTTGAACTCCCTGGCGAAGGGGGCTGGGAAGAGACCCAGTACTTC CSVELPGEGGWEETQYF
16 TRBJ1-5 - TRBV4-1 TGCGCCAGCAGCCAAGAGGAGGGTGATGGCAATCAGCCCCAGCATTTT CASSQEEGDGNQPQHF
12 TRBJ1-1 - TRBV7-9 TGTGCCAGCAGCTTAATTGGCAGTGAAGCTTTCTTT CASSLIGSEAFF
14 TRBJ1-1 TRBD1 TRBV27 TGTGCCAGCAGTACTACAGGGGGGAACACTGAAGCTTTCTTT CASSTTGGNTEAFF
14 TRBJ2-3 - TRBV11-2 TGTGCCAGCAGCTTTTTTCTAACCACAGATACGCAGTATTTT CASSFFLTTDTQYF
15 TRBJ2-5 - TRBV6-4 TGTGCCAGCAGTGATTATGGACACTGCCAAGAGACCCAGTACTTC CASSDYGHCQETQYF
14 TRBJ2-7 - TRBV4-1 TGCGCCAGCAGCCGCAACGGCGGGACCGACGAGCAGTACTTC CASSRNGGTDEQYF
11 TRBJ2-7 - TRBV27 TGTGCCAGCGGCCAGGGGCGGGAGCAGTACTTC CASGQGREQYF
18 TRBJ2-7 TRBD1 TRBV27 TGTGCCAGCAGCCCAATATGGGGACAGGGAAAAAGCTCCTACGAGCAGTACTTC CASSPIWGQGKSSYEQYF
14 TRBJ2-5 - TRBV18 TGTGCCAGCTCAGATAGCAGGGTTATGGAGACCCAGTACTTC CASSDSRVMETQYF
12 TRBJ1-2 - TRBV28 TGTGCCAGCAGCTCCCAGGTTTATGGCTACACCTTC CASSSQVYGYTF
16 TRBJ1-3 TRBD1 TRBV18 TGTGCCAGCTCACCGTCACAGGGGAGCTCTGGAAACACCATATATTTT CASSPSQGSSGNTIYF
11 TRBJ2-1 - TRBV6-4 TGTGCCAGCAGTGCCGGGGGTGAGCAGTTCTTC CASSAGGEQFF
14 TRBJ2-4 TRBD1 TRBV5-6 TGTGCCAGCAGTCGAACAGGGGTCAAAAACATTCAGTACTTC CASSRTGVKNIQYF
18 TRBJ2-3 TRBD2 TRBV4-1 TGCGCCAGCAGCGCGACTAGCGGGAATAGGGGGGGAACAGATACGCAGTATTTT CASSATSGNRGGTDTQYF
14 TRBJ2-7 TRBD1 TRBV5-1 TGCGCCAGCAAAATCGGGACAGGGGCCTACGAGCAGTACTTC CASKIGTGAYEQYF
14 TRBJ2-3 - TRBV5-5 TGTGCCAGCAGCTTGCGACTCGGCACAGATACGCAGTATTTT CASSLRLGTDTQYF
14 TRBJ2-1 TRBD2 TRBV19 TGTGCCAGCACTCCGCGCGGGGGGGCTCCCGAGCAGTTCTTC CASTPRGGAPEQFF
12 TRBJ2-7 - TRBV2 TGTGCCAGCAAGCGGAGCTCCTACGAGCAGTACTTC CASKRSSYEQYF
12 TRBJ1-1 - TRBV25-1 TGTGCCAGCAGTAGAGGGTCCACTGAAGCTTTCTTT CASSRGSTEAFF
15 TRBJ1-5 TRBD1 TRBV18 TGTGCCAGCTCCCTTGGACAGGGCGGCAATCAGCCCCAGCATTTT CASSLGQGGNQPQHF
15 TRBJ2-2 TRBD1 TRBV19 TGTGCCAGTAGGGTGACAGGGGCGGACACCGGGGAGCTGTTTTTT CASRVTGADTGELFF
16 TRBJ1-2 TRBD1 TRBV13 TGTGCCAGCAGCGAAGGACAGGGGGTAAATAGGTATGGCTACACCTTC CASSEGQGVNRYGYTF
14 TRBJ2-1 TRBD2 TRBV29-1 TGCAGCGTTACCCGGGGAGGGTCCTACAATGAGCAGTTCTTC CSVTRGGSYNEQFF
16 TRBJ2-2 TRBD1 TRBV2 TGTGCCAGCAGTGAACAAGGGACAGGGACCACCGGGGAGCTGTTTTTT CASSEQGTGTTGELFF
14 TRBJ1-2 - TRBV29-1 TGCAGCGTTGAAGACCGTTCCTCAGGACAGGGCTACACCTTC CSVEDRSSGQGYTF
14 TRBJ2-6 TRBD1 TRBV6-1 TGTGCCATCTCGACAGGGGGAGGGGCCAACGTCCTGACTTTC CAISTGGGANVLTF
14 TRBJ1-1 - TRBV5-1 TGCGCCAGCAGCTTGTCCGGGGGAATGACTGAAGCTTTCTTT CASSLSGGMTEAFF
15 TRBJ1-1 - TRBV7-6 TGTGCCAGCAGCTTAGGTAGGGGGGGTTATGATGAAGCTTTCTTT CASSLGRGGYDEAFF
15 TRBJ1-2 - TRBV6-5 TGTGCCAGCGGGATAGCGGACCCATCCCTCGGTGGCTACACCTTC CASGIADPSLGGYTF
14 TRBJ2-1 - TRBV5-1 TGCGCCAGCAGAAGTAGCGGAGACTACAATGAGCAGTTCTTC CASRSSGDYNEQFF
17 TRBJ2-5 - TRBV13 TGTGCCAGCAGCTTAGGGGGTCTGGGAGACCTCCAAGAGACCCAGTACTTC CASSLGGLGDLQETQYF
15 TRBJ2-5 TRBD1 TRBV28 TGTGCCAGCAGTTCAAGGGACAGGGGAGGGAAGACCCAGTACTTC CASSSRDRGGKTQYF
15 TRBJ1-2 - TRBV28 TGTGCCACCGCATTTCTCCGACAGGTCGAAAGGGGCTACACCTTC CATAFLRQVERGYTF
12 TRBJ2-7 - TRBV7-9 TGTGCCAGCACCCCCTCTTCCTACGAGCAGTACTTC CASTPSSYEQYF
18 TRBJ1-5 - TRBV14 TGTGCCAGCAGCCAATACGGTAGAGAAGTGTGGAGCAATCAGCCCCAGCATTTT CASSQYGREVWSNQPQHF
13 TRBJ1-2 - TRBV7-9 TGTGCCAGCAGCCCTACTTCACTGGAGGGCTACACCTTC CASSPTSLEGYTF
16 TRBJ2-2 - TRBV9 TGTGCCAGCAGCGTAGCTCCCCCTAAAAGCACCGGGGAGCTGTTTTTT CASSVAPPKSTGELFF
18 TRBJ2-7 - TRBV15 TGTGCCACCAGCAGAGAGGGGTGGTACGGAGAGGGCTCCTACGAGCAGTACTTC CATSREGWYGEGSYEQYF
14 TRBJ2-5 - TRBV28 TGTGCCAGCACATTAGGAGGAATTGGGGAGACCCAGTACTTC CASTLGGIGETQYF
12 TRBJ2-7 TRBD2 TRBV29-1 TGCAGCGGACGCCGGGGGGGAAGGGAGCAGTACTTC CSGRRGGREQYF
12 TRBJ1-1 - TRBV18 TGTGCCAGCTCACTGGCGAACACTGAAGCTTTCTTT CASSLANTEAFF
14 TRBJ2-3 - TRBV6-1 TGTGCCAGCCTAACAGGGAGGGACACAGATACGCAGTATTTT CASLTGRDTDTQYF
15 TRBJ2-1 - TRBV11-2 TGTGCCAGCAGCTCGAGGGGACTTGGAGACAATGAGCAGTTCTTC CASSSRGLGDNEQFF
14 TRBJ2-2 - TRBV10-3 TGTGCCATCGGGGGACACTCGAACACCGGGGAGCTGTTTTTT CAIGGHSNTGELFF
11 TRBJ2-7 TRBD1 TRBV19 TGTGCCAGTAGGACAGGGGACGAGCAGTACTTC CASRTGDEQYF
16 TRBJ2-1 TRBD2 TRBV6-5 TGTGCCAGCAGTTACGAGGAGCGGGGGGGCCCAAGTGAGCAGTTCTTC CASSYEERGGPSEQFF
15 TRBJ2-5 TRBD1 TRBV6-1 TGTGCCAGCAGTCTCGGGACAGGGGGCGTAGAGACCCAGTACTTC CASSLGTGGVETQYF
13 TRBJ2-2 - TRBV29-1 TGCAGCGTTTTTCCGGGGGACACCGGGGAGCTGTTTTTT CSVFPGDTGELFF
13 TRBJ1-2 TRBD1 TRBV7-8 TGTGCCAGCAGCCGGGACAGGGACTATGGCTACACCTTC CASSRDRDYGYTF
13 TRBJ2-2 - TRBV14 TGTGCCAGCAGCCTATTGAGCACCGGGGAGCTGTTTTTT CASSLLSTGELFF